The clone carrying this TCR beta chain was seen many times. In germline, CDR1 is SEHNR, CDR2 FQNEAQ (reference sequence). Trimming left V 8 bases short and J 0 bases short, with 2 bases between. CDR3 length: 12 amino acids. The data stem from a study of CD8+CD57+ T cells in acquired aplastic anemia. Genomic DNA provided the template from which TCR beta VDJ and CDR3 profiles were obtained. TCRdb re-derived calls from the reads in MiXCR, one entry per CDR3 protein. Among 86,000 or so distinct CDR3 sequences listed, less than 60% were seen once. This clonotype was obtained from a human donor in good health, serving as a control. This chain joins TRBV7-9 and TRBJ2-6; unclear D gene. Sequences were obtained from sorted CD4+, CD8+, or CD8+CD57+ T cells (not recorded which) from PBMCs. The CDR3 bases are TGTGCCAGCCCCTCTGGGGCCAACGTCCTGACTTTC. Translated, it gives CASPSGANVLTF. The whole variable domain, remainder taken from reference TRBV7-9 and TRBJ2-6, is DTGVSQNPRHKITKRGQNVTFRCDPISEHNRLYWYRQTLGQGPEFLTYFQNEAQLEKSRLLSDRFSAERPKGSFSTLEIQRTEQGDSAMYLCASPSGANVLTFGAGSRLTVL.